Below, 9 T cell receptor beta chains from the same sample are listed, as sequenced in a study of identical twins. TCRdb fed the 5' RACE reads into MiXCR, producing one record per CDR3 protein. The table records roughly 250,000 distinct CDR3 sequences, around 15% of them present only once. The sequencing input was memory (CD45RO+) T cells sorted from blood. These receptors came from a young woman in good health.

This clonotype was seen more than once but under ten times. The chain couples TRBV20-1 to TRBJ2-1; 10 positions agree with TRBD2. Losses at the gene ends were 6 bases for V and 9 bases for J; bases not matched to a gene: 17. The germline CDR1 and CDR2 sequences are DFQATT and SNEGSKA (reference sequence). The CDR3 runs to 16 residues. The CDR3 sequence is CSAPTPPSGSYGEQFF. CDR3 sequence (DNA): TGCAGTGCCCCAACCCCTCCTAGCGGGAGTTACGGTGAGCAGTTCTTC.

This clonotype was seen repeatedly, ten times or more. The CDR3 DNA reads as TGTGCCAGCAGTTTGATGGGGGATAATTCACCCCTCCACTTT. It specifies CASSLMGDNSPLHF. The rearrangement joins TRBV12-3 or TRBV12-4 to TRBJ1-6; the D gene is possibly TRBD1 (5 bases). There are 14 residues in the CDR3. Deletions cut 3 bases from V and 5 bases from J, with 8 bases between.

This clonotype was counted at least ten times. This rearrangement joins TRBV7-9 to TRBJ1-6; D call uncertain. V lost 2 bases to trimming and J lost 0 bases, with 8 bases between them. CDR3 size: 16 residues. CDR1 and CDR2 from the germline V gene are SEHNR and FQNEAQ (reference sequence). The DNA of the CDR3 is TGTGCCAGCAGCTTATGGCCGAGCTCCTATAATTCACCCCTCCACTTT. Its translation: CASSLWPSSYNSPLHF.

With respect to this clonotype: The missing conserved phenylalanine or tryptophan at the end of this CDR3 makes a read error likely. The chain combines TRBV6-6 with TRBJ2-7; 7 bases line up with TRBD2. Germline V gene lookup returns CDR1 MNHNY and CDR2 SVGAGI (reference sequence). V was clipped by 0 bases and J by 5 bases; unmatched bases: 1. The CDR3 extends over 13 amino acids. In nucleotides, the CDR3 is TGTGCCAGCAGTTACTCGGGGGGGAACGAGCAGTACTTG. It is translated as CASSYSGGNEQYL.

This chain uses TRBV6-1 with TRBJ1-6; TRBD1 aligns across 8 bases. The V and J ends lost 6 bases and 7 bases, in that order; junction bases with no gene match: 8. Per germline, CDR1 MNHNS and CDR2 SASEGT. There are 15 residues in the CDR3. This CDR3 is CASSPQGAANSPLHF. Written as DNA, the CDR3 is TGTGCCAGCAGCCCCCAGGGGGCAGCAAATTCACCCCTCCACTTT.

Only a few counts were recorded for this clonotype. J is TRBJ1-6 and V is TRBV12-3 or TRBV12-4; weak D call: TRBD1 (5 bases). The CDR3 sequence is 13 residues long. The V and J ends lost 6 bases and 10 bases respectively, with 13 bases between them. The DNA for the CDR3 is TGTGCCAGCAGGAGGGGTTGGGAGTCACCCCTCCACTTT. Translated: CASRRGWESPLHF.

This clonotype occurred a few times. CDR3 protein: CASSYSYSQETQYF. The CDR3 DNA is TGTGCCAGCAGTTACTCGTACAGCCAAGAGACCCAGTACTTC. The J gene is TRBJ2-5, the V gene TRBV6-5; unclear D gene. V dropped 0 bases and J dropped 1 base, with 6 bases sitting between them. This CDR3 is 14 amino acids long. Germline assignment: CDR1 MNHEY and CDR2 SVGAGI.

This clonotype has only a few counts. The rearrangement links TRBV13 to TRBJ2-1, with 7 positions matching TRBD2. The germline V gene encodes CDR1 PRHDT and CDR2 FYEKMQ (reference sequence). The trim removed 5 bases at V and 9 bases at J, leaving 10 bases unmatched. The CDR3 runs to 14 residues. In DNA form, the CDR3 reads TGTGCCAGCAGCGCCGGGACTACCGTTGGTGAGCAGTTCTTC. Amino acids: CASSAGTTVGEQFF. Variable domain in full (rest from reference TRBV13 and TRBJ2-1): AAGVIQSPRHLIKEKRETATLKCYPIPRHDTVYWYQQGPGQDPQFLISFYEKMQSDKGSIPDRFSAQQFSDYHSELNMSSLELGDSALYFCASSAGTTVGEQFFGPGTRLTVL.

The rearrangement joins TRBV7-6 to TRBJ2-5; TRBD1 is a possible D gene (6 bases). The V and J ends lost 5 bases and 6 bases respectively, with 16 bases between them. The CDR3 extends over 14 amino acids. CDR1 SGHVS and CDR2 FNYEAQ come from the germline V gene. The CDR3: CASSLQGNSQTQYF. The DNA of the CDR3 is TGTGCCAGCAGCCTACAGGGTAATAGCCAGACCCAGTACTTC.